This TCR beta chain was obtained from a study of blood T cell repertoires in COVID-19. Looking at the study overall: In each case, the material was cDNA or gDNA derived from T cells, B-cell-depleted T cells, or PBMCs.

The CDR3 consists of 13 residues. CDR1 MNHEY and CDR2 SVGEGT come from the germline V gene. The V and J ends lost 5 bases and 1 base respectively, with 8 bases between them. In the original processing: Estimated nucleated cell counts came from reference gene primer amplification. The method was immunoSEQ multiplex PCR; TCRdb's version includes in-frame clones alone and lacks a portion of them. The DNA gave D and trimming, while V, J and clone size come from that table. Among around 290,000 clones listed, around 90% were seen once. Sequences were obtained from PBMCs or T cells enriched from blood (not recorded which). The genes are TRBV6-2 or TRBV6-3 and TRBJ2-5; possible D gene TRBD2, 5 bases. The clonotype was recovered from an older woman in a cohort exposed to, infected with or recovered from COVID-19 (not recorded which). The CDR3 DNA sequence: TGTGCCAGCAGTCGAGCGGTCCAAGAGACCCAGTACTTC. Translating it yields CASSRAVQETQYF.